These 4 T cell receptor beta chains were sequenced from one sample in a study of blood T cells in healthy people across ages (dated by TCRdb to 2015 to 2017). Libraries came from 5' RACE. A second PCR of roughly 6 to 11 cycles was run with a J-beta primer mix and a sample-barcoded 5' primer. The public sequencing data were trimmed at Q25 with fastp and processed into clonotypes with MiXCR by TCRdb, which kept only in-frame beta chains. Each record represents a unique CDR3 protein, reported with the most common genes and DNA among its rows. Within this sample are around 1,900,000 distinct CDR3 sequences, with 30% to 40% of them counted one time only. 23% of the sample lies in the top ten. The sequencing sample was made of blood. The source of these receptors is a human donor in good health.

The sample holds a few counts of this clonotype. The rearrangement joins TRBV7-9 to TRBJ2-1, with 7 bases aligning to TRBD1. The ends lost 0 bases at V and 4 bases at J; junction bases unmatched: 3. The CDR3 runs 15 residues. Per germline, CDR1 SEHNR and CDR2 FQNEAQ (reference sequence). The CDR3, as DNA: TGTGCCAGCAGCTTAGCCCGGGACAGATACAATGAGCAGTTCTTC. Its translation is CASSLARDRYNEQFF.

This clonotype appeared a few times. This sequence joins TRBV9 and TRBJ2-5, with D unclear. This CDR3 has 14 amino acids. Germline V gene lookup returns CDR1 SGDLS and CDR2 YYNGEE. V shed 5 bases and J shed 3 bases, with 14 bases lying between them. The DNA for the CDR3 is TGTGCCAGCAGTACTGCTTGGGGTGAAGAGACCCAGTACTTC. Protein product: CASSTAWGEETQYF.

This chain connects TRBV6-2 or TRBV6-3 to TRBJ2-1, with TRBD2 matching 7 bases. Germline V CDR1 and CDR2: MNHEY, SVGEGT. This CDR3 contains 15 residues. V was clipped by 5 bases and J by 8 bases; unmatched bases: 12. This CDR3 reads CASSRQIGGRYEQFF. CDR3 DNA sequence: TGTGCCAGCAGTCGACAAATCGGGGGGAGGTATGAGCAGTTCTTC.

The chain employs TRBV6-1 and TRBJ2-2; 10 positions match TRBD1. V shed 3 bases and J 8 bases; nucleotides not matched to a gene: 9. From germline, CDR1 is MNHNS and CDR2 SASEGT. The CDR3 consists of 16 residues. This chain's CDR3 is CASSEGDRGRWGELFF. Here the CDR3 DNA reads TGTGCCAGCAGTGAGGGGGACAGGGGAAGATGGGGGGAGCTGTTTTTT.